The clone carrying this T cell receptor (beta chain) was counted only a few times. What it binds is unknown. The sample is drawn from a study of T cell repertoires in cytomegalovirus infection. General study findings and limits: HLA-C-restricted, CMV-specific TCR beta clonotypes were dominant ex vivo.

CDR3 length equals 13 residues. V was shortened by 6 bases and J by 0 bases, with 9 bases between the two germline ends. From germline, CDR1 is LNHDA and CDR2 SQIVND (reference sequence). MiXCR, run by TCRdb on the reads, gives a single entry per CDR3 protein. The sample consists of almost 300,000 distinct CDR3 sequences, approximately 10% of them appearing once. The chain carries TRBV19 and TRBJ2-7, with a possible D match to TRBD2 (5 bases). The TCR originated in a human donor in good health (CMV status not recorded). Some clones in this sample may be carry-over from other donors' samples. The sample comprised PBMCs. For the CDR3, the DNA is TGTGCCAGTAGGAGGGAAAGCTCCTACGAGCAGTACTTC. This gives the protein CASRRESSYEQYF.